This is a list of T cell receptor beta chains from one sample in a study of blood T cells in healthy people across ages. TCRdb used MiXCR to reprocess the 5' RACE reads, holding one entry per CDR3 protein. This repertoire shows 1,800,000 or so distinct CDR3 sequences, about two fifths found once; its top ten account for 20% to 25%. Material for sequencing was blood. The source is a human donor in good health. CDR3s include the opening cysteine and the closing phenylalanine or tryptophan. D genes are given only for firm matches. Clone size is given for some rows only: seen once, a few or many times, or a class if the clone is expanded.

TRBV27,TRBJ1-2,.,.,TGTGCCAGCAGAACTCCTCTCGGCTACACCTTC,CASRTPLGYTF
TRBV5-1,TRBJ1-1,.,.,TGCGCCAGCAGCTTCGGCTTACAGAGGGGGGGCACTGAAGCTTTCTTT,CASSFGLQRGGTEAFF
TRBV12-3/TRBV12-4,TRBJ1-2,.,.,TGTGCCAGCAGTCTTAGGGGTTCCGGTGGCTACACCTTC,CASSLRGSGGYTF
TRBV5-1,TRBJ2-1,.,TRBD2,TGCGCCAGCACGGGGGGGCGGAGCTCCTACAATGAGCAGTTCTTC,CASTGGRSSYNEQFF
TRBV15,TRBJ2-7,.,TRBD2,TGTGCCACCAGCAGAGTTAGCGGGGGAAGCGAGCAGTACTTC,CATSRVSGGSEQYF
TRBV4-1,TRBJ2-1,.,TRBD1,TGCGCCAGCAGTGGACAGGGAAAAAGGGAGCAGTTCTTC,CASSGQGKREQFF
TRBV5-1,TRBJ2-1,.,.,TGCGCCAGCAGCACTAGGGGGGACACCTACAATGAGCAGTTCTTC,CASSTRGDTYNEQFF
TRBV20-1,TRBJ1-1,.,.,TGCAGTGCTCCTTACCCCACTGAAGCTTTCTTT,CSAPYPTEAFF
TRBV20-1,TRBJ2-3,few,.,TGCAGTGCTAGGGGTCAGGGTTTAGATACGCAGTATTTT,CSARGQGLDTQYF
TRBV14,TRBJ2-2,few,.,TGTGCCAGCAGCCAAATAAGCACCGGGGAGCTGTTTTTT,CASSQISTGELFF
TRBV2,TRBJ2-1,.,TRBD1,TGTGCCAGCTCTATAACAGGGGCAGGGAGCAATGAGCAGTTCTTC,CASSITGAGSNEQFF
TRBV29-1,TRBJ2-7,.,.,TGCAGCGTAACCGAGAAAGGGTCGCAGGAGCAGTACTTC,CSVTEKGSQEQYF
TRBV6-5,TRBJ2-1,few,.,TGTGCCAGCAGTTACTCGTTAAATGAGCAGTTCTTC,CASSYSLNEQFF
TRBV5-1,TRBJ1-2,few,.,TGCGCCAGCAGCTTCGGGCAGGGCGTGGGTGGCTACACCTTC,CASSFGQGVGGYTF
TRBV6-1,TRBJ2-7,few,.,TGTGCCAGCAGTGAAGGCGGACAGTCCCCCTACGAGCAGTACTTC,CASSEGGQSPYEQYF
TRBV29-1,TRBJ1-1,.,.,TGCAGCGTTGAAACGGCTATGAACACTGAAGTTTTCTTT,CSVETAMNTEVFF
TRBV27,TRBJ2-6,.,TRBD2,TGTGCCAGCAGTTTTAGCGGGGGACAGCCGACTGGGGCCAACGTCCTGACTTTC,CASSFSGGQPTGANVLTF
TRBV20-1,TRBJ1-5,once,.,TGCAGTGCTAGAGGAAGGGGGTTATATCAGCCCCAGCATTTT,CSARGRGLYQPQHF
TRBV11-2,TRBJ1-2,.,.,TGTGCCAGCAGCTCCCCAGACACCTACTATGGCTACACCTTC,CASSSPDTYYGYTF
TRBV5-1,TRBJ1-2,.,TRBD1,TGCGCCAGCAGCTTCCTGACAGGGGGAGACACTTATGGCTACACCTTC,CASSFLTGGDTYGYTF
TRBV5-1,TRBJ1-6,many,TRBD1,TGTGCCAGCAGCTTAGGACAGGGTGGTTCACCCCTCCACTTT,CASSLGQGGSPLHF
TRBV7-8,TRBJ2-3,.,.,TGTGCCAGCAGCTTATGGACTTTAGGGACGGGCACAGATACGCAGTATTTT,CASSLWTLGTGTDTQYF
TRBV27,TRBJ2-7,few,.,TGTGCCAGCCAGGGACACTCATCCTACGAGCAGTACTTC,CASQGHSSYEQYF
TRBV10-3,TRBJ1-2,.,.,TGTGCCATCAGTGAGGGTCGGGATAACTATGGCTACACCTTC,CAISEGRDNYGYTF
TRBV20-1,TRBJ2-3,few,.,TGCAGTGCTAGAGGGGCCTCAGATACGCAGTATTTT,CSARGASDTQYF
TRBV12-3/TRBV12-4,TRBJ2-5,.,TRBD2,TGTGCCAGCAGGGCCCTAGCCGCGGGGGGCCCAGAGACCCAGTACTTC,CASRALAAGGPETQYF
TRBV20-1,TRBJ2-5,.,.,TGCAGTGCAAAAGACTATGGCGGGACGTACCAAGAGACCCAGTACTTC,CSAKDYGGTYQETQYF
TRBV18,TRBJ2-1,.,.,TGTGCCAGCTCGGAGGGACACCTCACCCTCGGGAATGAGCAGTTCTTC,CASSEGHLTLGNEQFF
TRBV24-1,TRBJ1-2,.,.,TGTGCCCCGGACGACCCGGATGGCTACACCTTC,CAPDDPDGYTF
TRBV9,TRBJ1-1,.,.,TGTGCCAGCAGCCGCGAGGGGGGTAAAGCTTTCTTT,CASSREGGKAFF
TRBV5-1,TRBJ2-7,few,.,TGCGCCAGCAGCTTTGATTTTAGCGTTGGAGGGGGCGAGCAGTACTTC,CASSFDFSVGGGEQYF
TRBV20-1,TRBJ1-2,many,.,TGCAGTGCCATATCTAACTATGGCTACACCTTC,CSAISNYGYTF
TRBV20-1,TRBJ1-2,once,.,TGCAGTGCTAGAGCCACCTCACGCCTTGGCTACACCTTC,CSARATSRLGYTF
TRBV5-5,TRBJ1-3,.,.,TGTGCCAGCAGCTTGCAGGCAGCGTGGTCTTCTGGAAACACCATATATTTT,CASSLQAAWSSGNTIYF
TRBV7-8,TRBJ2-5,.,.,TGTGCCAGCAGCCCAGGAGTGGGAAAAGAGACCCAGTACTTC,CASSPGVGKETQYF
TRBV7-2,TRBJ2-7,.,.,TGTGCCAGCAGCTCCATGGGTAGAATTACCTACGAGCAGTACTTC,CASSSMGRITYEQYF
TRBV7-2,TRBJ1-1,.,.,TGTGCCAGCAGCTTTTTTGCAGGGCCCATGAACACTGAAGCTTTCTTT,CASSFFAGPMNTEAFF
TRBV7-2,TRBJ1-2,few,.,TGTGCCAGCAGCTTGAGGGTCCTAGGTGGCTACACCTTC,CASSLRVLGGYTF
TRBV6-5,TRBJ1-1,.,.,TGTGCCAGCAGTTACTCGATCCTTGTCGCAAGAAACACTGAAGCTTTCTTT,CASSYSILVARNTEAFF
TRBV12-3/TRBV12-4,TRBJ2-7,few,TRBD2,TGTGCCAGCAGTTCGCTTAGCGGGTTACCCTACGAGCAGTACTTC,CASSSLSGLPYEQYF
TRBV9,TRBJ2-1,few,TRBD1,TGTGCCAGCGGGACAGGAACTAACAATGAGCAGTTCTTC,CASGTGTNNEQFF
TRBV29-1,TRBJ2-7,.,.,TGCAGCTCCCTTTCATTAAAGGATGGGGTGCAGTACTTC,CSSLSLKDGVQYF
TRBV6-5,TRBJ1-1,.,.,TGTGCCAGCAACACAGGGAACAAGGAGGCTTTCTTT,CASNTGNKEAFF
TRBV4-2,TRBJ2-7,once,.,TGTGCCAGCAGCCAAGATATGGGGGGCCGGGGCGAGCAGTACTTC,CASSQDMGGRGEQYF
TRBV7-3,TRBJ2-1,many,TRBD1,TGTGCCAGCAGCTCAGCAGGGGGATCCTACAATGAGCAGTTCTTC,CASSSAGGSYNEQFF
TRBV7-2,TRBJ2-7,.,.,TGTGCCAGCAGCTTAGAGATTTGGACTCCCTACAATGAGCAGTACTTC,CASSLEIWTPYNEQYF
TRBV15,TRBJ2-7,.,.,TGTGCCACCAGCGGAGATTTGGGGTCCGACGAGCAGTACTTC,CATSGDLGSDEQYF
TRBV7-6,TRBJ2-5,.,TRBD1,TGTGCCAGCAGCTTAGCGGACAGGGCGGGGACCCAGTACTTC,CASSLADRAGTQYF
TRBV5-1,TRBJ2-1,.,TRBD1,TGCGCCAGCAGCGGGGACAGGGTTTCTTCCTACAATGAGCAGTTCTTC,CASSGDRVSSYNEQFF
TRBV3-1,TRBJ1-2,.,TRBD1,TGTGCCAGCAGCCAACTATCCGGACAGGGCAGCGGCTACACCTTC,CASSQLSGQGSGYTF
TRBV20-1,TRBJ1-5,.,.,TGCAGTGCTAGCAGGGATACCAATCAGCCCCAGCATTTT,CSASRDTNQPQHF
TRBV4-2,TRBJ2-4,.,.,TGTGCCAGCAGCCAACGCATGGGGGAAGCCAAAAACATTCAGTACTTC,CASSQRMGEAKNIQYF
TRBV12-3/TRBV12-4,TRBJ1-5,few,TRBD1,TGTGCCAGCAGTTTAAACAGGGGGGTTCAGCCCCAGCATTTT,CASSLNRGVQPQHF